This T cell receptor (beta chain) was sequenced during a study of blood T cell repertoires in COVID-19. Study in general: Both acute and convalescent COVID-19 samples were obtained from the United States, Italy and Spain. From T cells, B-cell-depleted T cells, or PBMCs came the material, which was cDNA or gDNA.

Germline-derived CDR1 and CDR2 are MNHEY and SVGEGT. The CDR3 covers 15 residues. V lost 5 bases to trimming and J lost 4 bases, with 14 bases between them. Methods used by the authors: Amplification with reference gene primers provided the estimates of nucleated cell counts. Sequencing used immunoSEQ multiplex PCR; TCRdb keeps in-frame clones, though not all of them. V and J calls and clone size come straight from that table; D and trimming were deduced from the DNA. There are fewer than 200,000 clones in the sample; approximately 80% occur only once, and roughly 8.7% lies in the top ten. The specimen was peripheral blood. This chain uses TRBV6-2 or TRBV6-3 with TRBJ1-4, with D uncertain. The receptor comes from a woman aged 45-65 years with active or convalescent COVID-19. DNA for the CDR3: TGTGCCAGCAGTCGGGTCGGGAACCTTAATGAAAAACTGTTTTTT. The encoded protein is CASSRVGNLNEKLFF.